This entry lists 31 T cell receptor beta chains sequenced from one sample in a study of blood T cell repertoires in COVID-19. Profiled with immunoSEQ multiplex PCR; TCRdb holds only in-frame clones, not every one. The sample lists about 240,000 clones; about 90% were seen once. The specimen was PBMCs or T cells enriched from blood (not recorded which). Every receptor here comes from a woman in her thirties or forties with acute COVID-19.

V and J are TRBV7-2 and TRBJ2-1, with 8 bases that match TRBD2. CDR1 and CDR2 from the germline V gene are SGHTA and FQGNSA. The CDR3 is 15 amino acids. V dropped 5 bases and J dropped 5; count of bases not matched to a gene: 8. The CDR3 DNA reads as TGTGCCAGCAGCGTCTATAGCGGGGAGAACAATGAGCAGTTCTTC. Protein product: CASSVYSGENNEQFF. The full variable domain, its missing parts supplied by reference TRBV7-2 and TRBJ2-1, is GAGVSQSPSNKVTEKGKDVELRCDPISGHTALYWYRQSLGQGLEFLIYFQGNSAPDKSGLPSDRFSAERTGGSVSTLTIQRTQQEDSAVYLCASSVYSGENNEQFFGPGTRLTVL.

V and J are TRBV27 and TRBJ1-4; unclear D gene. The CDR3 has 14 amino acids. The germline CDR1 and CDR2 sequences are MNHEY and SMNVEV (reference sequence). Trimming took off 8 bases at V and 5 bases at J, with 15 bases between the two ends. CDR3 sequence (DNA): TGTGCCAGCGCGGTGAACCGCCTAAATGAAAAACTGTTTTTT. The encoded protein is CASAVNRLNEKLFF.

This clone was seen more than once but under ten times. The J gene is TRBJ2-7, the V gene TRBV11-2; no clear D. Trimming took off 1 base at V and 3 bases at J, with 7 bases between the two ends. The length of the CDR3 is 13 residues. Germline CDR1 and CDR2: SGHAT and FQNNGV. CDR3 sequence (DNA): TGTGCCAGCAGCTTAGGTTTTCTCTACGAGCAGTACTTC. Translated, it gives CASSLGFLYEQYF.

The rearrangement joins TRBV14 to TRBJ2-5; 12 bases align to TRBD2. V lost 3 bases, J lost 5 bases, and 10 bases stayed unmatched. The CDR3 runs 17 residues. Germline lookup yields CDR1 SGHDN and CDR2 FVKESK. The DNA for the CDR3 is TGTGCCAGCAGCCACCGCCCCGGACTAGCGGGAAGGGAGACCCAGTACTTC. The encoded protein is CASSHRPGLAGRETQYF.

The genes are TRBV11-2 and TRBJ2-5, with 7 bases matching TRBD1. Germline V gene data show CDR1 as SGHAT and CDR2 as FQNNGV. The length of the CDR3 is 16 residues. Trimming cost V 2 bases and J 1 base; bases outside gene matches: 7. CDR3 coding DNA: TGTGCCAGCAGCTTATTTCGGGCAGGGGGCCAAGAGACCCAGTACTTC. Its translation is CASSLFRAGGQETQYF.

Here the CDR3 DNA reads TGTGCCAGCAGTGACCTTTTTGGGACTAGCGGGAGTACAGAGACCCAGTACTTC. Protein product: CASSDLFGTSGSTETQYF. This chain links TRBV6-1 with TRBJ2-5; 14 bases are a match to TRBD2. The CDR3 sequence is 18 residues long. Germline assignment: CDR1 MNHNS and CDR2 SASEGT. V dropped 3 bases and J dropped 4; count of bases not matched to a gene: 10.

This clone has just one count. The chain recombines TRBV19 with TRBJ1-2, with D unresolved. Germline V gene sequence: CDR1 LNHDA, CDR2 SQIVND (reference sequence). The CDR3 covers 12 residues. V lost 6 bases, J lost 7 bases, and 12 bases lay in between. CDR3 sequence reads: CASRSDGAGYTF. The CDR3 DNA reads as TGTGCCAGTAGATCCGACGGAGCTGGCTACACCTTC.

The chain recombines TRBV7-8 with TRBJ2-1, with 7 positions matching TRBD1. V lost 5 bases and J lost 3; bases outside the gene matches: 10. This CDR3 is built from 16 residues. In germline, CDR1 is SGHVS, CDR2 FQNEAQ. CDR3 DNA sequence: TGTGCCAGCAGCCTAAGTGACAGGGAGATCTACAATGAGCAGTTCTTC. It is translated as CASSLSDREIYNEQFF.

The chain combines TRBV19 with TRBJ2-3, with 7 nucleotides matching TRBD2. With 5 bases clipped from V and 6 bases from J, the junction kept 14 bases outside the gene matches. CDR3 length equals 16 residues. Germline V gives CDR1 LNHDA, CDR2 SQIVND (reference sequence). DNA for the CDR3: TGTGCCAGTAGTGGGATGACTAGCCGATCTCGGGATACGCAGTATTTT. Amino acid sequence: CASSGMTSRSRDTQYF.

The J gene is TRBJ1-6, the V gene TRBV19, with D perhaps matching TRBD1 (6 bases). The CDR3 totals 15 residues. Germline CDR1 reads LNHDA; CDR2 reads SQIVND (reference sequence). Trimming left V 8 bases short and J 7 bases short, with 18 bases between. The CDR3: CASSTLGHLNSPLHF. The CDR3 DNA reads as TGTGCCAGTTCCACTCTGGGACACTTAAATTCACCCCTCCACTTT.

The chain couples TRBV5-5 to TRBJ2-4; the D is unclear. Trimming stripped 0 bases from V and 0 bases from J, with 10 bases between. Germline V gene sequence: CDR1 SGHKS, CDR2 YYEKEE (reference sequence). This CDR3 has 16 residues. The CDR3 reads CASSLGVSLAKNIQYF. The CDR3 DNA is TGTGCCAGCAGCTTGGGAGTCTCACTAGCCAAAAACATTCAGTACTTC.

The chain joins TRBV25-1 to TRBJ2-5; no definite D call. Trimming shortened V by 2 bases and J by 4 bases, and 11 bases separated the two germline ends. The CDR3 length is 14 residues. Germline CDR1 reads MGHDK; CDR2 reads SYGVNS. CDR3 in amino acids: CASSERHYGETQYF. The CDR3 DNA reads TGTGCCAGCAGTGAACGTCACTACGGAGAGACCCAGTACTTC.

CDR3: CASSPRTSGAGEQYF. Here the CDR3 DNA reads TGTGCCAGCTCACCTAGGACTAGCGGGGCCGGCGAGCAGTACTTC. V gene TRBV18 combines with J gene TRBJ2-7; 12 bases map to TRBD2. The CDR3 is 15 amino acids. J lost 6 bases, V lost 3 bases, and 6 bases had no gene match. Germline CDR1 is KGHSH and CDR2 is LQKENI.

The sample holds one count of this clone. The V call is TRBV9, the J call TRBJ2-1; 7 nucleotides agree with TRBD2. Germline CDR1 is SGDLS and CDR2 is YYNGEE. V shed 3 bases, J shed 9 bases, and the junction held 9 bases outside the gene matches. This CDR3 comprises 14 residues. CDR3 region: CASSASGLEGEQFF. CDR3 nucleotide sequence: TGTGCCAGCAGCGCTAGCGGCCTCGAGGGTGAGCAGTTCTTC.

The rearrangement links TRBV7-9 to TRBJ1-1; D remains ambiguous. V dropped 4 bases and J dropped 8 bases, with 8 bases sitting between them. This CDR3 contains 11 residues. Looked up from germline, CDR1 is SEHNR and CDR2 is FQNEAQ (reference sequence). The DNA for the CDR3 is TGTGCCAGCAGCTACACAGCAGAAGCTTTCTTT. Protein product: CASSYTAEAFF.

V usage is TRBV29-1 and J usage is TRBJ2-2, with TRBD2 identical over 10 bases. V was pared by 2 bases and J by 1 base, with 4 bases of the junction left unmatched. Germline V CDR1 and CDR2: SQVTM, ANQGSEA. The CDR3 totals 16 residues. The CDR3 nucleotides are TGCAGCGTTGAAACTAGCGGGAAAGAGAACACCGGGGAGCTGTTTTTT. This encodes CSVETSGKENTGELFF.

This rearrangement joins TRBV9 to TRBJ1-1; no clear D gene. Germline V gives CDR1 SGDLS, CDR2 YYNGEE. Trimming cost V 0 bases and J 4 bases, with 7 bases left between them. The CDR3 runs to 13 residues. The CDR3 loop is CASSVGELTEAFF. Written as DNA, the CDR3 is TGTGCCAGCAGCGTAGGGGAGCTCACTGAAGCTTTCTTT.

V and J are TRBV7-8 and TRBJ2-1; TRBD2 aligns across 7 bases. J was trimmed by 10 bases and V by 0 bases; bases with no gene match: 6. This CDR3 contains 14 residues. Germline V gives CDR1 SGHVS, CDR2 FQNEAQ. CDR3 nucleotide sequence: TGTGCCAGCAGCTTAGCGGGAGGGCTTGGCGAGCAGTTCTTC. It codes for CASSLAGGLGEQFF.

The chain has TRBV11-3 and TRBJ2-3, with TRBD2 matching over 8 bases. This CDR3 region has 16 residues. Germline CDR1 reads SGHNT; CDR2 reads YENEEA. The J segment lost 4 bases and the V segment lost 2 bases, leaving 8 bases of the junction unmatched. CDR3 coding DNA: TGTGCCAGCAGCTTATCAGAGCCAGCGGGAGCAGATACGCAGTATTTT. It translates to CASSLSEPAGADTQYF.

This chain connects TRBV5-1 to TRBJ1-4; a possible D gene is TRBD1 (6 bases). V lost 3 bases and J lost 8, with 17 bases in between. Germline V CDR1 and CDR2: SGHRS, YFSETQ. This CDR3 contains 15 residues. CDR3 nucleotides: TGCGCCAGCAGCTCCCCTGACAGGAGCTCAGAAAAACTGTTTTTT. It codes for CASSSPDRSSEKLFF. Variable domain in full (rest from reference TRBV5-1 and TRBJ1-4): KAGVTQTPRYLIKTRGQQVTLSCSPISGHRSVSWYQQTPGQGLQFLFEYFSETQRNKGNFPGRFSGRQFSNSRSEMNVSTLELGDSALYLCASSSPDRSSEKLFFGSGTQLSVL.

The chain has TRBV27 and TRBJ2-1, with 8 bases that match TRBD2. This CDR3 spans 20 amino acids. Trimming at V came to 5 bases and at J to 4 bases, leaving 22 bases not matched to a gene. Germline V gene data show CDR1 as MNHEY and CDR2 as SMNVEV (reference sequence). The CDR3 sequence is CASSTSENRPGLGQYNEQFF. DNA of the CDR3: TGTGCCAGCAGTACCAGCGAAAATAGACCGGGACTAGGCCAATACAATGAGCAGTTCTTC.

The chain combines TRBV19 with TRBJ1-3; 9 bases match TRBD1. V shed 4 bases and J 2 bases; nucleotides not matched to a gene: 6. Germline V gives CDR1 LNHDA, CDR2 SQIVND (reference sequence). CDR3 length: 16 residues. The CDR3 here is CASSKGTGNAGNTIYF. CDR3 coding DNA: TGTGCCAGTAGTAAGGGGACAGGGAACGCTGGAAACACCATATATTTT.

This chain uses TRBV15 with TRBJ2-5, with a tentative D call TRBD2 (5 bases). Deletions cut 0 bases from V and 7 bases from J, with 12 bases between. There are 14 residues in the CDR3. CDR1 is LNHNV, CDR2 YYDKDF, per germline (reference sequence). In nucleotides, the CDR3 is TGTGCCACCAGCAGAGATCTAGCTGATGGGACCCAGTACTTC. Translation gives CATSRDLADGTQYF.

The V call is TRBV19, the J call TRBJ1-1; 7 nucleotides agree with TRBD1. CDR1 and CDR2 (germline): LNHDA, SQIVND (reference sequence). The V segment lost 4 bases and the J segment 0 bases; nucleotides outside the gene matches: 11. The CDR3 contains 17 residues. The CDR3 here is CASSTRTGKILNTEAFF. The CDR3 coding sequence is TGTGCCAGTAGTACGAGGACAGGAAAAATACTGAACACTGAAGCTTTCTTT.

The gene calls are TRBV6-5 and TRBJ1-2; D ambiguous. The CDR3 runs 12 residues. The V gene's germline CDR1 is MNHEY and CDR2 SVGAGI. V was shortened by 8 bases and J by 4 bases, with 11 bases between the two germline ends. This CDR3 is CASGRASYGYTF. In DNA, the CDR3 is TGTGCCAGCGGGAGGGCGTCCTATGGCTACACCTTC.

This rearrangement joins TRBV3-1 (or the pseudogene TRBV3-2) to TRBJ1-1; maybe TRBD1 (6 bases). Germline assignment: CDR1 LGHDT and CDR2 YNNKEL (reference sequence). V dropped 1 base and J dropped 5 bases, with 14 bases sitting between them. The CDR3 is 15 amino acids. CDR3 sequence reads: CASSQAETGGTEAFF. The CDR3 DNA follows: TGTGCCAGCAGCCAAGCTGAGACAGGAGGAACTGAAGCTTTCTTT.

The table lists this clone with a count of one. The CDR3 reads CASSYKLSPLHF. CDR3 nucleotides: TGTGCCAGCAGTTACAAGCTTTCACCCCTCCACTTT. The rearrangement joins TRBV6-5 to TRBJ1-6; D is undetermined. This CDR3 spans 12 amino acids. Between the trimmed V and J ends, which lost 2 bases and 9 bases, there was a span of 5 bases. Germline values: CDR1 MNHEY, CDR2 SVGAGI.

The chain recombines TRBV7-9 with TRBJ1-5, with a tentative D call TRBD1 (5 bases). This CDR3 contains 13 residues. V was shortened by 3 bases and J by 4 bases, with 7 bases between the two germline ends. Germline CDR1 is SEHNR and CDR2 is FQNEAQ (reference sequence). In DNA form, the CDR3 reads TGTGCCAGCAGCTTTGACAGAAATCAGCCCCAGCATTTT. Translated, it gives CASSFDRNQPQHF.

V and J are TRBV27 and TRBJ2-1, with 9 bases aligning to TRBD1. V gave up 5 bases and J gave up 9 bases; unmatched junction bases: 5. This CDR3 has 13 residues. Germline V gene sequence: CDR1 MNHEY, CDR2 SMNVEV (reference sequence). CDR3 sequence (DNA): TGTGCCAGCAGTCCCGGGACAGGGAGTGAGCAGTTCTTC. Translating it yields CASSPGTGSEQFF.

The genes are TRBV6-4 and TRBJ2-1, with 8 bases aligning to TRBD2. The CDR3 has 16 residues. Trimming removed 6 bases from V and 6 bases from J; junction bases left unmatched: 13. The germline V gene has CDR1 MRHNA and CDR2 SNTAGT. CDR3 DNA sequence: TGTGCCAGCAGCCACGACCTGGCGGGAGGCCCCAATGAGCAGTTCTTC. Its protein is CASSHDLAGGPNEQFF.

In its sample, this clone was seen once. The chain recombines TRBV6-1 with TRBJ1-6; D gene uncertain. V lost 0 bases to trimming and J lost 8 bases, with 14 bases between them. The CDR3 is 16 residues long. The germline V gene has CDR1 MNHNS and CDR2 SASEGT. CDR3 DNA sequence: TGTGCCAGCAGTGAAGCGTTCGGGGATTCAGATTCACCCCTCCACTTT. It translates to CASSEAFGDSDSPLHF.